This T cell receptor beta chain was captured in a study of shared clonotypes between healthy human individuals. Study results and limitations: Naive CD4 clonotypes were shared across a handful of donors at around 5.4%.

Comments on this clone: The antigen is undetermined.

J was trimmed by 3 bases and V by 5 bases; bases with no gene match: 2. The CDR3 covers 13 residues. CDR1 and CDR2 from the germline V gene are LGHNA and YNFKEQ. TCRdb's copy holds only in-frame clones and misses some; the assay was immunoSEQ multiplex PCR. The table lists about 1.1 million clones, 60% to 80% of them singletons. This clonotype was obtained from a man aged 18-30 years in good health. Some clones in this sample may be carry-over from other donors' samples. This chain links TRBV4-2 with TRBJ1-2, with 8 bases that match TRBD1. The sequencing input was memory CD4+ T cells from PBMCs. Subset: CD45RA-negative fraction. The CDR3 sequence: CASSTGGHYGYTF. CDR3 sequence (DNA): TGTGCCAGCAGCACAGGGGGGCACTATGGCTACACCTTC.